The 11 T cell receptor beta chains listed next were all sequenced from one sample in a study of blood T cell repertoires in COVID-19. The method was immunoSEQ multiplex PCR; TCRdb's version includes in-frame clones alone and lacks a portion of them. The sample contains some 350,000 clones, about 90% of which appear only once. The material sequenced was peripheral blood. Source of these receptors: a woman aged 25 to 39 with COVID-19, enrolled during active disease.

This chain uses TRBV30 with TRBJ1-5, with D perhaps TRBD1 (6 bases). Trimming removed 0 bases from V and 2 bases from J, with 17 bases in between. CDR3 length equals 17 residues. CDR1 and CDR2 (germline): GTSNPN, SVGIG (reference sequence). The CDR3 DNA follows: TGTGCCTGGAGTGTACCCTTCGACAGGTTAGGCAATCAGCCCCAGCATTTT. It is translated as CAWSVPFDRLGNQPQHF.

The chain uses TRBV7-9 and TRBJ1-1; D unresolved. Per the germline V gene, CDR1 is SEHNR and CDR2 is FQNEAQ (reference sequence). This CDR3 has 12 residues. V shed 5 bases and J shed 8 bases, with 12 bases lying between them. In DNA form, the CDR3 reads TGTGCCAGCAGCCAAGGACGGAGGGAAGCTTTCTTT. Amino acid sequence: CASSQGRREAFF.

This clone turned up a few times. The chain employs TRBV4-3 and TRBJ1-4; 10 bases line up with TRBD1. Germline CDR1 reads LGHNA; CDR2 reads YSLEER. Losses at the gene ends were 2 bases for V and 7 bases for J; bases not matched to a gene: 4. This CDR3 contains 15 residues. The chain's CDR3 is CASSQQTGGLEKLFF. Here the CDR3 DNA reads TGCGCCAGCAGCCAACAGACAGGGGGCCTTGAAAAACTGTTTTTT.

The chain joins TRBV18 to TRBJ2-1, with no clear D. Germline-derived CDR1 and CDR2 are KGHSH and LQKENI. V lost 2 bases and J 8 bases, leaving 13 bases between the germline ends. This CDR3 is 14 amino acids long. CDR3 sequence: CASSPFESSDEQFF. CDR3 nucleotide sequence: TGTGCCAGCTCACCATTCGAGTCGTCTGATGAGCAGTTCTTC.

In DNA form, the CDR3 reads TGTGCCACTGACAGGGGTCGGTATGGCTACACCTTC. Its protein product is CATDRGRYGYTF. The chain links TRBV24-1 to TRBJ1-2; 8 nucleotides match TRBD1. CDR3 length: 12 residues. V shed 10 bases, J shed 5 bases, and the junction held 5 bases outside the gene matches. Germline assignment: CDR1 KGHDR and CDR2 SFDVKD.

The rearrangement joins TRBV5-1 to TRBJ2-7; D gene uncertain. CDR3 length equals 13 residues. Germline CDR1 reads SGHRS; CDR2 reads YFSETQ. With 1 base removed from V and 4 bases from J, the gap between germline ends came to 9 bases. The CDR3 coding sequence is TGCGCCAGCAGCTTGTCAGGAATTTACGAGCAGTACTTC. It codes for CASSLSGIYEQYF.

CDR3: CASSEQDSGANVLTF. The CDR3 nucleotides are TGTGCCAGCAGTGAACAGGACTCTGGGGCCAACGTCCTGACTTTC. V and J are TRBV6-1 and TRBJ2-6; D uncertain. Trimming removed 2 bases at V and 0 bases at J, with 5 bases between. This CDR3 comprises 15 residues. CDR1 and CDR2 from the germline V gene are MNHNS and SASEGT.

This clone has a handful of counts. The rearrangement joins TRBV7-2 to TRBJ1-1, with D perhaps matching TRBD1 (6 bases). Per the germline V gene, CDR1 is SGHTA and CDR2 is FQGNSA. There are 14 residues in the CDR3. V was shortened by 3 bases and J by 6 bases, with 14 bases between the two germline ends. The DNA for the CDR3 is TGTGCCAGCAGCTTTGAACAGGGATTCCCTGAAGCTTTCTTT. It encodes CASSFEQGFPEAFF.

About this clone: The same CDR3 is also encoded by other DNA sequences in this sample. This chain connects TRBV5-6 to TRBJ1-1; D gene ambiguous. The V gene's germline CDR1 is SGHDT and CDR2 YYEEEE. This CDR3 is built from 13 residues. V dropped 0 bases and J dropped 1 base, with 4 bases sitting between them. The CDR3 nucleotides read TGTGCCAGCAGCTTGGACAGGAACACTGAAGCTTTCTTT. It is translated as CASSLDRNTEAFF.

V and J are TRBV29-1 and TRBJ1-1; no definite D call. The CDR3 totals 14 residues. Trimming stripped 6 bases from V and 5 bases from J, with 19 bases between. Germline V gives CDR1 SQVTM, CDR2 ANQGSEA. The CDR3 coding sequence is TGCAGCGTCGCCTCTGGGAGGGAAGGAACTGAAGCTTTCTTT. Translation gives CSVASGREGTEAFF.

The chain has TRBV19 and TRBJ2-3; 11 bases line up with TRBD2. V was pared by 9 bases and J by 4 bases, with 9 bases of the junction left unmatched. CDR3 length: 15 residues. The V gene's germline CDR1 is LNHDA and CDR2 SQIVND (reference sequence). The DNA for the CDR3 is TGTGCCAGCCAACAGACTAGCGGGAACGCAGATACGCAGTATTTT. It yields the protein CASQQTSGNADTQYF.